This T cell receptor (beta chain) was captured in a study of control samples from healthy donors and cancer patients. Data came from immunoSEQ multiplex PCR; TCRdb stores just in-frame clones and leaves some out. The repertoire includes roughly 24,000 clones, approximately 80% of them detected once, and 27% sits in the top ten. Sequencing was performed on PBMCs. This clonotype originated in a man aged 55 to 70 with head and neck cancer.

The CDR3 coding sequence is TGTGCCAGCAGCTTAGCGTGGGACAGGGTGTACGAGCAGTACTTC. This sequence encodes CASSLAWDRVYEQYF. The chain employs TRBV7-9 and TRBJ2-7; 9 bases align to TRBD1. The CDR3 loop spans 15 amino acids. J was trimmed by 4 bases and V by 0 bases; bases with no gene match: 4. Germline V lookup: CDR1 SEHNR, CDR2 FQNEAQ (reference sequence).